This T cell receptor (beta chain) appears in the sequencing data of a study of CD8 T cells in ankylosing spondylitis. Study results and caveats: Reportedly, significant enrichment of disease-linked clones occurred in matched ankylosing spondylitis synovial fluid. Typical of ankylosing spondylitis blood, it appeared, was a TCR beta motif of eight highly homologous variants.

In making TCR beta libraries, quantitative 5'-RACE with molecular barcodes was used. MiXCR, run by TCRdb on the 5' RACE reads, gives a single entry per CDR3 protein. In the table there are 200,000 to 300,000 distinct CDR3 sequences, 30% to 35% of which are singletons. Concerning this clonotype: Antigen unknown.

CDR1 SGHTA and CDR2 FQGNSA come from the germline V gene. V was trimmed by 2 bases and J by 7 bases, leaving 11 bases between them. The CDR3 has 13 amino acids. The chain recombines TRBV7-2 with TRBJ1-1; D unresolved. The sequence derives from a male donor with ankylosing spondylitis or in good health (not recorded which). Sample: blood, either unsorted or a sorted T cell fraction (not recorded which). In DNA, the CDR3 is TGTGCCAGCAGCTTAATCAGAGTAGGTGAAGCTTTCTTT. It translates to CASSLIRVGEAFF.